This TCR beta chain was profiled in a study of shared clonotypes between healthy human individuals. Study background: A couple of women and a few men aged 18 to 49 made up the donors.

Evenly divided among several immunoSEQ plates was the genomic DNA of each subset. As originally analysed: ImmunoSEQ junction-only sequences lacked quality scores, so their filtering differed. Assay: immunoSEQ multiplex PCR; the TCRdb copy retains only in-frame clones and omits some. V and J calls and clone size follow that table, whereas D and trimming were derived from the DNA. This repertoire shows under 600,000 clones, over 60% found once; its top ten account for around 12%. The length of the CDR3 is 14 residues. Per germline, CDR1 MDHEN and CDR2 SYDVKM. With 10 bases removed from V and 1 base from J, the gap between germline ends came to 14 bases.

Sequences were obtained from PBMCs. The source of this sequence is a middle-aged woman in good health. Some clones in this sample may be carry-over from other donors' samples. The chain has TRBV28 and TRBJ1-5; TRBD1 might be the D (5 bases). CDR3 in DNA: TGTGCCACCGTCAGCAGGGAAAGCAATCAGCCCCAGCATTTT. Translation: CATVSRESNQPQHF.